This entry concerns a single T cell receptor beta chain. Antigen specificity is unknown. A 120-subject validation cohort, separate from the approximately 690-subject first cohort, supplied the donors. The CDR3 contains 16 residues. The germline gives CDR1 LNHDA, CDR2 SQIVND (reference sequence). V was clipped by 3 bases and J by 2 bases, with 15 bases between them. These data are taken from a study of cytomegalovirus exposure and HLA in healthy donors. Regarding the study as a whole: In the roughly 120 validation repertoires, a later analysis found that first-cohort TCR clusters tended to co-occur. According to the study, 160 or so TCR beta chains were cytomegalovirus-associated.

TCRdb keeps only in-frame clones here, not all; method: immunoSEQ multiplex PCR. The data show 330,000 or so clones, around 86% seen once. The source material was PBMCs. The chain joins TRBV19 to TRBJ2-3; unclear D gene. This sequence originates from a woman aged 18-35 years in good health and CMV-seronegative. CDR3 amino acids: CASSILSSLSTDTQYF. The CDR3 nucleotides read TGTGCCAGTAGTATTTTGAGCTCACTTTCCACAGATACGCAGTATTTT.